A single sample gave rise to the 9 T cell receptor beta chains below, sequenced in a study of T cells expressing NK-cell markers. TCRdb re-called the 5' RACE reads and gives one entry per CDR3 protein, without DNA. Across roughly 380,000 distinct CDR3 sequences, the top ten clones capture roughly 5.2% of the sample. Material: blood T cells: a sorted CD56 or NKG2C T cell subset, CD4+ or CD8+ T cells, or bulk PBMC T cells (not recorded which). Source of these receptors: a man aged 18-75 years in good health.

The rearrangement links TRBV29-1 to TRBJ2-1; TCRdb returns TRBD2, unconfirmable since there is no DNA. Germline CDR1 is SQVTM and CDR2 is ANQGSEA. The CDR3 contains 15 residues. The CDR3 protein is CSVSPRGGSYNEQFF.

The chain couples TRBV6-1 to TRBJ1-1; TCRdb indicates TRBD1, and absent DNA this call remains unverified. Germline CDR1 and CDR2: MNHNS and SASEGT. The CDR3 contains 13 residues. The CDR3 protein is CASRQTGSTEAFF.

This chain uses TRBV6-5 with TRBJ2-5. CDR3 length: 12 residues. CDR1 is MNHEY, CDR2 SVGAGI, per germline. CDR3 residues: CASTSRQETQYF.

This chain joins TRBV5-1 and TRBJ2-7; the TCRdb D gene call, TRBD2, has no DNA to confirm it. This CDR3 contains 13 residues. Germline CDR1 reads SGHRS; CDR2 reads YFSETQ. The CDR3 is CASSLASRAEQYF.

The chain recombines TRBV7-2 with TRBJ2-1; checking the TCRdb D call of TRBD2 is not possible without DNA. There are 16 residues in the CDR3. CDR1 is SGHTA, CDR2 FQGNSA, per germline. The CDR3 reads CASSRLAGSSYNEQFF. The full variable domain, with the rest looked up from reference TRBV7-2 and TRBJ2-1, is GAGVSQSPSNKVTEKGKDVELRCDPISGHTALYWYRQSLGQGLEFLIYFQGNSAPDKSGLPSDRFSAERTGGSVSTLTIQRTQQEDSAVYLCASSRLAGSSYNEQFFGPGTRLTVL.

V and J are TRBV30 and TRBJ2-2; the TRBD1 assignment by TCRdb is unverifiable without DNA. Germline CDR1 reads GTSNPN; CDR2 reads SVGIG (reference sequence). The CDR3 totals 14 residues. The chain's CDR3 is CAWTTGSATGELFF.

CDR3 sequence: CASSQDEETEAFF. The chain couples TRBV4-2 to TRBJ1-1. Germline V gene data show CDR1 as LGHNA and CDR2 as YNFKEQ. The CDR3 has 13 amino acids.

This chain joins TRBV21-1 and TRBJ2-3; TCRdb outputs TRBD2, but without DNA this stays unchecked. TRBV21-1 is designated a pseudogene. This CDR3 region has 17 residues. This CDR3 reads CASSPPGLLSGTDTQYF.

CDR3 loop: CASARGTVNTGELFF. The chain is built from TRBV12-5 and TRBJ2-2; as DNA is missing, the TRBD1 call by TCRdb cannot be tested. Germline CDR1 is LGHNT and CDR2 is FRNRAP. This CDR3 is 15 amino acids long.